The 30 T cell receptor beta chains below were found in one sample sequenced in a study of CD8 T cells in ankylosing spondylitis. Whole-study findings and limits: Apparently characteristic of ankylosing spondylitis blood was a TCR beta motif (roughly eight highly homologous variants).

Their antigens remain unidentified. TCRdb recomputed calls from the 5' RACE reads with MiXCR, one row per CDR3 protein. This table has about 750,000 distinct CDR3 sequences, about 20% appearing once. The specimen sequenced was blood, either unsorted or a sorted T cell fraction (not recorded which). These receptors all come from a male donor with ankylosing spondylitis.

The chain carries TRBV20-1 and TRBJ1-1; the D is unclear. V was shortened by 6 bases and J by 1 base, with 9 bases between the two germline ends. The CDR3 is made up of 12 amino acids. Germline V gene sequence: CDR1 DFQATT, CDR2 SNEGSKA (reference sequence). CDR3 protein: CSARVRNTEAFF. For the CDR3, the DNA is TGCAGTGCCCGTGTTAGGAACACTGAAGCTTTCTTT.

CDR3 region: CASSRNWRVNEQYF. The CDR3, as DNA: TGTGCCAGCAGCCGTAATTGGAGGGTAAACGAGCAGTACTTC. The chain joins TRBV14 to TRBJ2-7; D is perhaps TRBD2 (6 bases). Germline CDR1 is SGHDN and CDR2 is FVKESK. Trimming cost V 4 bases and J 5 bases, with 15 bases left between them. The CDR3 runs to 14 residues.

The chain is built from TRBV7-9 and TRBJ1-1, with D unclear. The germline V gene encodes CDR1 SEHNR and CDR2 FQNEAQ (reference sequence). V was shortened by 3 bases and J by 8 bases, with 10 bases between the two germline ends. CDR3 size: 12 residues. CDR3: CASSFATEEAFF. CDR3 coding DNA: TGTGCCAGCAGCTTCGCGACGGAGGAAGCTTTCTTT.

A few counts support this clonotype. The rearrangement links TRBV11-2 to TRBJ1-1; D ambiguous. The germline gives CDR1 SGHAT, CDR2 FQNNGV. CDR3 size: 14 residues. Trimming took off 0 bases at V and 3 bases at J, with 8 bases between the two ends. The CDR3 region is CASSLDLQHTEAFF. The CDR3 DNA is TGTGCCAGCAGCTTAGATCTTCAGCACACTGAAGCTTTCTTT.

This clonotype has just a few counts. The chain has TRBV20-1 and TRBJ2-3; either TRBD1 or TRBD2 may supply D (6 bases each). The CDR3 runs 16 residues. Germline V gene data show CDR1 as DFQATT and CDR2 as SNEGSKA (reference sequence). Trimming stripped 3 bases from V and 1 base from J, with 17 bases between. Written as DNA, the CDR3 is TGCAGTGCTAGTTTGGTGGGGGCGGGACGCACAGATACGCAGTATTTT. It specifies CSASLVGAGRTDTQYF.

The chain recombines TRBV5-1 with TRBJ2-7; the D is unclear. Germline CDR1 and CDR2: SGHRS and YFSETQ. The CDR3 is 11 residues long. Trimming left V 5 bases short and J 7 bases short, with 10 bases between. DNA of the CDR3: TGCGCCAGCAGTTATAGGCATGAGCAGTACTTC. Translated: CASSYRHEQYF.

J is TRBJ1-5 and V is TRBV28; D is unresolved. This CDR3 has 12 residues. Between the trimmed V and J ends, which lost 3 bases and 5 bases, there was a span of 5 bases. CDR1 and CDR2 from the germline V gene are MDHEN and SYDVKM. The CDR3 region is CASSLSYQPQHF. The CDR3 DNA reads as TGTGCCAGCAGTTTGAGTTATCAGCCCCAGCATTTT.

This clonotype was counted a few times. The chain uses TRBV3-1 and TRBJ1-6; 8 bases agree with TRBD1. CDR1 LGHDT and CDR2 YNNKEL come from the germline V gene (reference sequence). There are 15 residues in the CDR3. Trimming took 0 bases from V and 7 from J; bases not matched to a gene: 2. The CDR3 nucleotides are TGTGCCAGCAGCCAAGATCAGGGGGCGAATTCACCCCTCCACTTT. Translating it yields CASSQDQGANSPLHF.

This clonotype has only a few counts. V usage is TRBV12-3 or TRBV12-4 and J usage is TRBJ1-1; 7 bases agree with TRBD1. The junction had 7 bases not matched to a gene; V was cut back by 5 bases and J by 4 bases. This CDR3 is 14 amino acids long. The CDR3: CASSPGGGLTEAFF. CDR3 DNA sequence: TGTGCCAGCAGTCCGGGAGGGGGCCTCACTGAAGCTTTCTTT.

The chain couples TRBV6-1 to TRBJ2-6; D unresolved. CDR1 and CDR2 (germline): MNHNS, SASEGT. V lost 4 bases and J 0 bases, leaving 13 bases between the germline ends. The CDR3 runs 17 residues. In DNA, the CDR3 is TGTGCCAGCAGTGGGCGAGCCACAAACTCTGGGGCCAACGTCCTGACTTTC. It yields the protein CASSGRATNSGANVLTF.

This clonotype was observed a few times. The V call is TRBV5-1, the J call TRBJ1-1; 7 bases fit TRBD1. The CDR3 extends over 16 amino acids. Germline V gives CDR1 SGHRS, CDR2 YFSETQ. With 3 bases clipped from V and 2 bases from J, the junction kept 10 bases outside the gene matches. CDR3 region: CASSWDLTGPNTEAFF. The DNA for the CDR3 is TGCGCCAGCAGCTGGGACCTGACAGGGCCCAACACTGAAGCTTTCTTT. The whole variable domain, remainder taken from reference TRBV5-1 and TRBJ1-1, is KAGVTQTPRYLIKTRGQQVTLSCSPISGHRSVSWYQQTPGQGLQFLFEYFSETQRNKGNFPGRFSGRQFSNSRSEMNVSTLELGDSALYLCASSWDLTGPNTEAFFGQGTRLTVV.

This clonotype is categorized as medium-sized. V is TRBV11-2 and J is TRBJ2-2, with D possibly being TRBD2 (6 bases). The CDR3 spans 18 residues. Germline V gene lookup returns CDR1 SGHAT and CDR2 FQNNGV. V lost 3 bases to trimming and J lost 1 base, with 18 bases between them. The CDR3 nucleotides are TGTGCCAGCAGCTTTAGTGGGGGTCGGCGGGGGAACACCGGGGAGCTGTTTTTT. It is translated as CASSFSGGRRGNTGELFF.

This clonotype has a handful of counts. The chain employs TRBV10-3 and TRBJ2-4, with 9 bases fitting TRBD2. Germline-derived CDR1 and CDR2 are ENHRY and SYGVKD. CDR3 length equals 15 residues. V lost 3 bases and J lost 11; bases outside the gene matches: 11. Written as DNA, the CDR3 is TGTGCCATCAGTGAAGGGGGCACCGGGACTAGCTTTCAGTACTTC. This translates into CAISEGGTGTSFQYF.

The rearrangement links TRBV12-3 or TRBV12-4 to TRBJ2-2; TRBD2 aligns across 9 bases. The trim removed 6 bases at V and 4 bases at J, leaving 9 bases unmatched. The CDR3 sequence is 16 residues long. The CDR3 nucleotides are TGTGCCAGCAGGGGGACTAGCCTCTCTGGCACCGGGGAGCTGTTTTTT. Its translation is CASRGTSLSGTGELFF.

This clonotype was counted a few times. The chain recombines TRBV6-5 with TRBJ2-1; D is possibly TRBD1 or TRBD2 (5 bases each). In germline, CDR1 is MNHEY, CDR2 SVGAGI. Trimming stripped 5 bases from V and 6 bases from J, with 23 bases between. The CDR3 runs 17 residues. CDR3 sequence reads: CASSISGPILGTNEQFF. In DNA form, the CDR3 reads TGTGCCAGCAGTATATCGGGACCGATCCTAGGCACCAATGAGCAGTTCTTC.

DNA for the CDR3: TGTGCCAGCCAAGCCGGTGGAAACACCATATATTTT. Residues: CASQAGGNTIYF. This rearrangement joins TRBV7-2 to TRBJ1-3; D is undetermined. Germline CDR1 and CDR2: SGHTA and FQGNSA. The V end lost 8 bases, the J end lost 3 bases, and 8 bases lay between the germline ends. The CDR3 has 12 amino acids.

The CDR3 here is CASSQRGTGYEQYF. CDR3 coding DNA: TGTGCCAGCTCACAACGGGGGACAGGCTACGAGCAGTACTTC. The genes are TRBV18 and TRBJ2-7; 8 bases are shared with TRBD1. V was pared by 4 bases and J by 3 bases, with 5 bases of the junction left unmatched. Germline V gene data show CDR1 as KGHSH and CDR2 as LQKENI. The CDR3 totals 14 residues.

This clonotype turned up a few times. DNA of the CDR3: TGTGCCAGCAGCTGGGGGGGGCCGGACTTAGCCACCGGGGAGCTGTTTTTT. Translation: CASSWGGPDLATGELFF. The J gene is TRBJ2-2, the V gene TRBV5-6; weak D call: TRBD2 (7 bases). Trimming took 3 bases from V and 4 from J, leaving 19 bases between them. The length of the CDR3 is 17 residues. Germline assignment: CDR1 SGHDT and CDR2 YYEEEE. Looking up the rest from reference TRBV5-6 and TRBJ2-2 gives the full variable domain: DAGVTQSPTHLIKTRGQQVTLRCSPKSGHDTVSWYQQALGQGPQFIFQYYEEEERQRGNFPDRFSGHQFPNYSSELNVNALLLGDSALYLCASSWGGPDLATGELFFGEGSRLTVL.

This clonotype was seen more than once but under ten times. The chain uses TRBV7-2 and TRBJ2-5; D is ambiguous. CDR1 SGHTA and CDR2 FQGNSA come from the germline V gene. The length of the CDR3 is 14 residues. Trimming cost V 4 bases and J 7 bases, with 16 bases left between them. The chain's CDR3 is CASSSPDSPGTQYF. The CDR3 DNA follows: TGTGCCAGCAGCTCTCCAGACTCCCCAGGGACCCAGTACTTC.

V gene TRBV19 combines with J gene TRBJ2-1, with TRBD1 identical over 8 bases. CDR1 is LNHDA and CDR2 is SQIVND in the germline V gene (reference sequence). The CDR3 is 16 residues long. Losses at the gene ends were 7 bases for V and 2 bases for J; bases not matched to a gene: 10. The CDR3 DNA is TGTGCCAGTACCCCCTTCGCAGGGGGCGCCTACAATGAGCAGTTCTTC. This encodes CASTPFAGGAYNEQFF.

This rearrangement joins TRBV12-3 or TRBV12-4 to TRBJ2-5; TRBD1 is a possible D gene (6 bases). V lost 6 bases to trimming and J lost 4 bases, with 12 bases between them. This CDR3 region has 13 residues. The CDR3 DNA is TGTGCCAGCAGAGGGGGACCCAGAGAGACCCAGTACTTC. Translated: CASRGGPRETQYF.

This clonotype was picked up a small number of times. The V gene is TRBV7-2, the J gene TRBJ2-3; perhaps TRBD1 as D (6 bases). The length of the CDR3 is 17 residues. Germline loops: CDR1 SGHTA, CDR2 FQGNSA. V was clipped by 2 bases and J by 0 bases, with 15 bases between them. In DNA form, the CDR3 reads TGTGCCAGCAGCTTATTCCCCGTGGGGGCTAGCACAGATACGCAGTATTTT. It encodes CASSLFPVGASTDTQYF.

This clonotype was seen a handful of times. The chain employs TRBV25-1 and TRBJ2-2; a possible D gene is TRBD2 (5 bases). Germline CDR1 is MGHDK and CDR2 is SYGVNS. Between the trimmed V and J ends, which lost 2 bases and 6 bases, there was a span of 19 bases. The CDR3 totals 17 residues. CDR3 protein: CASSEEAVTGGPGELFF. In DNA form, the CDR3 reads TGTGCCAGCAGTGAAGAGGCCGTCACCGGAGGACCCGGGGAGCTGTTTTTT.

This chain uses TRBV3-1 with TRBJ2-3; 8 nucleotides match TRBD1. The CDR3 contains 17 residues. CDR1 is LGHDT and CDR2 is YNNKEL in the germline V gene (reference sequence). J lost 0 bases, V lost 1 base, and 6 bases had no gene match. The CDR3 nucleotides are TGTGCCAGCAGCCAAGGGGCCCGACAGGGGAGCACAGATACGCAGTATTTT. Its protein product is CASSQGARQGSTDTQYF.

This clonotype has a handful of counts. The V gene is TRBV3-1, the J gene TRBJ1-1, with 7 bases aligning to TRBD1. The germline V gene has CDR1 LGHDT and CDR2 YNNKEL (reference sequence). This CDR3 is 15 amino acids long. V lost 2 bases and J lost 7; bases outside the gene matches: 10. Here the CDR3 reads CASSQKTGPIFEAFF. CDR3 DNA sequence: TGTGCCAGCAGCCAAAAGACAGGGCCCATTTTTGAAGCTTTCTTT.

This clonotype showed up many times. The CDR3 loop reads CASSQENPNTGELFF. CDR3 in DNA: TGTGCCAGCAGCCAAGAAAACCCGAACACCGGGGAGCTGTTTTTT. The gene calls are TRBV4-2 and TRBJ2-2; D call uncertain. Germline values: CDR1 LGHNA, CDR2 YNFKEQ. Between the trimmed V and J ends, which lost 0 bases and 0 bases, there was a span of 5 bases. This CDR3 has 15 amino acids.

The chain combines TRBV7-8 with TRBJ2-2; unclear D gene. In germline, CDR1 is SGHVS, CDR2 FQNEAQ. This CDR3 region has 13 residues. V lost 2 bases and J 6 bases, leaving 7 bases between the germline ends. CDR3 sequence: CASSLIPAGELFF. CDR3 nucleotides: TGTGCCAGCAGCTTAATTCCTGCCGGGGAGCTGTTTTTT.

The J gene is TRBJ2-1, the V gene TRBV3-1; D not resolved. Germline V CDR1 and CDR2: LGHDT, YNNKEL (reference sequence). V was trimmed by 0 bases and J by 4 bases, leaving 10 bases between them. The CDR3 contains 15 residues. The CDR3 region is CASSQDQGRYNEQFF. The CDR3, as DNA: TGTGCCAGCAGCCAAGACCAAGGTCGATACAATGAGCAGTTCTTC.

The V and J genes are TRBV9 and TRBJ2-5; D unclear. This CDR3 comprises 13 residues. V lost 0 bases and J lost 5, with 8 bases in between. Per the germline V gene, CDR1 is SGDLS and CDR2 is YYNGEE. CDR3 amino acids: CASSVGLGETQYF. The CDR3 nucleotides read TGTGCCAGCAGCGTAGGGCTAGGCGAGACCCAGTACTTC.

The chain is built from TRBV20-1 and TRBJ1-5; 7 nucleotides match TRBD1. This CDR3 has 13 amino acids. V lost 3 bases, J lost 7 bases, and 6 bases stayed unmatched. Germline loops: CDR1 DFQATT, CDR2 SNEGSKA (reference sequence). The CDR3 reads CSARGTAIQPQHF. The DNA of the CDR3 is TGCAGTGCTAGGGGGACAGCGATCCAGCCCCAGCATTTT.